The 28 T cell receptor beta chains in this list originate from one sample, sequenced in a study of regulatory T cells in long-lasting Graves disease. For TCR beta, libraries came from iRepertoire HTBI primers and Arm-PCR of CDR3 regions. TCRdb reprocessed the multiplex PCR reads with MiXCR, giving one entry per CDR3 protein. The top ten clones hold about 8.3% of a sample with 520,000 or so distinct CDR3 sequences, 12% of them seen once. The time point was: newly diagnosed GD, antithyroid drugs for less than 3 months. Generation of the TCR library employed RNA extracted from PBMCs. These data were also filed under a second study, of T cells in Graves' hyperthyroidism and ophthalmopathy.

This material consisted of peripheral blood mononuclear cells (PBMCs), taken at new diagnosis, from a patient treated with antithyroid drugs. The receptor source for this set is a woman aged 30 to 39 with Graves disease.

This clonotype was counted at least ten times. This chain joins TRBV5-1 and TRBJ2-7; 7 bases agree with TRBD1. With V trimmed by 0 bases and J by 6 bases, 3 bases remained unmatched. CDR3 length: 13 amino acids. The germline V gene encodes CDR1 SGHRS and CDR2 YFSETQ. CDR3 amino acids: CASSLGQGGEQYF. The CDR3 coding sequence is TGCGCCAGCAGCTTGGGACAGGGTGGCGAGCAGTACTTC.

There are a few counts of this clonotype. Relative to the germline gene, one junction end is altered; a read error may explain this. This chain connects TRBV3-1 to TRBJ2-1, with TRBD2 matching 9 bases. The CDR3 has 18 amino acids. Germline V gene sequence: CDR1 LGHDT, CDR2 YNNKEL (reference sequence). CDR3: CASSQEGLAGWGYHEQFF. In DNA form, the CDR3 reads TGTGCCAGCAGCCAAGAAGGGCTAGCGGGATGGGGCTACCATGAGCAGTTCTTC.

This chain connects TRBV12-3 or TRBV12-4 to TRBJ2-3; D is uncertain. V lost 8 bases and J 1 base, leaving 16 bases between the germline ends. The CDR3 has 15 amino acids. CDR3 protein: CASSSHPMGTDTQYF. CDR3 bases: TGTGCCAGCTCATCCCACCCGATGGGCACAGATACGCAGTATTTT.

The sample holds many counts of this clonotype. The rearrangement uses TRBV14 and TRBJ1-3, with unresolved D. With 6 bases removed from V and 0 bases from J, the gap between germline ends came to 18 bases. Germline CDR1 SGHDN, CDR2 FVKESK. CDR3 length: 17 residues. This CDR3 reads CASRRSAMGNSGNTIYF. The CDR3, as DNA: TGTGCCAGCAGGAGGTCGGCAATGGGGAACTCTGGAAACACCATATATTTT.

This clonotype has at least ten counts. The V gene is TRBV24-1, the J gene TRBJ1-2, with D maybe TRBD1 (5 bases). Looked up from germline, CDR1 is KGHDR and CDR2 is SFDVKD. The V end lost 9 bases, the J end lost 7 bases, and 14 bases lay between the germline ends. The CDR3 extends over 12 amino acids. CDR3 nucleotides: TGTGCCACCGGAAGGGGCTTGAGTGGCTACACCTTC. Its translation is CATGRGLSGYTF.

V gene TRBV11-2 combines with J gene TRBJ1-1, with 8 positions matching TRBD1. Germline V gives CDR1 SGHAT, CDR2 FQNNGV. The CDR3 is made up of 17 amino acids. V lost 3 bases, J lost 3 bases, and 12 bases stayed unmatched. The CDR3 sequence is CASSFRQGAPGDTEAFF. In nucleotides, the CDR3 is TGTGCCAGCAGCTTTAGGCAGGGGGCTCCTGGGGACACTGAAGCTTTCTTT.

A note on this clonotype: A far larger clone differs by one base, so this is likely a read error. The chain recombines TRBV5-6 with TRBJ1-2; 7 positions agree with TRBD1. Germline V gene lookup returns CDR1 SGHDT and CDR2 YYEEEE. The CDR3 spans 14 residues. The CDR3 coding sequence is TGTGCCGGCAGTCTAACAGGGGCTAGATATGGCTACACCTTC. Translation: CAGSLTGARYGYTF. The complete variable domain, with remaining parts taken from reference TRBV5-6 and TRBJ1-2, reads DAGVTQSPTHLIKTRGQQVTLRCSPKSGHDTVSWYQQALGQGPQFIFQYYEEEERQRGNFPDRFSGHQFPNYSSELNVNALLLGDSALYLCAGSLTGARYGYTFGSGTRLTVV.

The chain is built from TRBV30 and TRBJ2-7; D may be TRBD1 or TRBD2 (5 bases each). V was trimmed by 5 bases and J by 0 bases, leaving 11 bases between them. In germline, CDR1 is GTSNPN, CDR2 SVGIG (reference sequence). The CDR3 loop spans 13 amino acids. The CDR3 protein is CAWGDGASYEQYF. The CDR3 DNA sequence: TGTGCCTGGGGGGACGGCGCCTCCTACGAGCAGTACTTC. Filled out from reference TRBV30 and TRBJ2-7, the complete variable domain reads SQTIHQWPATLVQPVGSPLSLECTVEGTSNPNLYWYRQAAGRGLQLLFYSVGIGQISSEVPQNLSASRPQDRQFILSSKKLLLSDSGFYLCAWGDGASYEQYFGPGTRLTVT.

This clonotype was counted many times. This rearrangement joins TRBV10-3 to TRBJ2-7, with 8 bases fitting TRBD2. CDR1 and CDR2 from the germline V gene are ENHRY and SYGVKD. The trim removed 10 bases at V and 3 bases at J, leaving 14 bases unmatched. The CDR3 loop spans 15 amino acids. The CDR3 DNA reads TGTGCCACCAGACCCGAACTAGCGGCCTTCTACGAGCAGTACTTC. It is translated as CATRPELAAFYEQYF.

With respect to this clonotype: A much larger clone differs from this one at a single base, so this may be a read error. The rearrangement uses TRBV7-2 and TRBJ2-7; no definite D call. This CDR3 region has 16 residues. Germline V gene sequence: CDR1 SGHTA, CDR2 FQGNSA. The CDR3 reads CASSLVGPTPLYGQYF. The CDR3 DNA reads TGTGCCAGCAGCTTGGTTGGCCCAACTCCCCTCTACGGGCAGTACTTC. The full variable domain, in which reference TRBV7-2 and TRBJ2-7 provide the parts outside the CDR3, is GAGVSQSPSNKVTEKGKDVELRCDPISGHTALYWYRQSLGQGLEFLIYFQGNSAPDKSGLPSDRFSAERTGGSVSTLTIQRTQQEDSAVYLCASSLVGPTPLYGQYFGPGTRLTVT.

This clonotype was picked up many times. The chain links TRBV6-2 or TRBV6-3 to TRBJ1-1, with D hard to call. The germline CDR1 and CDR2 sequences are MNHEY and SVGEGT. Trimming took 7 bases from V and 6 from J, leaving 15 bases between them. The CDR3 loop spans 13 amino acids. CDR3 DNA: TGTGCCAGCACCCTCTGGGCAGGCTCTGAAGCTTTCTTT. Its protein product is CASTLWAGSEAFF.

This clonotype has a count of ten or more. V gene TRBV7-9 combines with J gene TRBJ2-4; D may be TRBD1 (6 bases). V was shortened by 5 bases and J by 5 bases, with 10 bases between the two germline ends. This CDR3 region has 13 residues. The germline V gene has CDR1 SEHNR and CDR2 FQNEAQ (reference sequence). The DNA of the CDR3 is TGTGCCAGCAGCGAAAACAGGGAAAACATTCAGTACTTC. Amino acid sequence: CASSENRENIQYF.

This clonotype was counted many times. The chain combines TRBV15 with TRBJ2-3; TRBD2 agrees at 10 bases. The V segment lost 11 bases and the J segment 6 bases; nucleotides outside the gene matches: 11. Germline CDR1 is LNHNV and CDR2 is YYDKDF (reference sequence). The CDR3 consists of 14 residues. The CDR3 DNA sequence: TGTGCCTCTTCACTAGCGGGGCTCGGGGATACGCAGTATTTT. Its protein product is CASSLAGLGDTQYF.

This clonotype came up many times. The CDR3 DNA reads as TGTGCCAGCAGTTTTCGCCGATCCGGGGAGACCCAGTACTTC. Translated: CASSFRRSGETQYF. J is TRBJ2-5 and V is TRBV12-3 or TRBV12-4; D remains ambiguous. The ends were cut back, 3 bases at V and 5 bases at J, with 13 bases in the middle. The CDR3 loop spans 14 amino acids.

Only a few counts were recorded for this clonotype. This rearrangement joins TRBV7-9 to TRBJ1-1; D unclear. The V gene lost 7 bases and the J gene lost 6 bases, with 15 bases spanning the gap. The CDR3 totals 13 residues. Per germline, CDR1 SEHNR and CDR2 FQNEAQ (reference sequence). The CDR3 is CASTPGVLAEAFF. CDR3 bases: TGTGCCAGCACCCCCGGAGTTTTGGCTGAAGCTTTCTTT.

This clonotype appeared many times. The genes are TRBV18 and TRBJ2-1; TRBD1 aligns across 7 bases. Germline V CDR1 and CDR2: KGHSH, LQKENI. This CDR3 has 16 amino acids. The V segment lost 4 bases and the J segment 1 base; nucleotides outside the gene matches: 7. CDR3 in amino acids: CASSRQGRGSYNEQFF. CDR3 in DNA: TGTGCCAGCTCACGACAGGGAAGGGGATCCTACAATGAGCAGTTCTTC.

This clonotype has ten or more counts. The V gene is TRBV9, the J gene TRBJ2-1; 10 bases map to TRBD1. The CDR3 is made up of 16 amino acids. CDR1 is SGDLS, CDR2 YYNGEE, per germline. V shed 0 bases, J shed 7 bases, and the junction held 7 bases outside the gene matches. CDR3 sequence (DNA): TGTGCCAGCAGCGTAGCTGTGGGACAGGGGTTGAATGAGCAGTTCTTC. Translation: CASSVAVGQGLNEQFF.

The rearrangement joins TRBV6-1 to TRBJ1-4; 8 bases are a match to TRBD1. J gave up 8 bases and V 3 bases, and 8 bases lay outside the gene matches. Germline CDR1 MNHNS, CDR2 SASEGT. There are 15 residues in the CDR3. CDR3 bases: TGTGCCAGCAGTGACAGGGGGCGATTGCGGGAAAAACTGTTTTTT. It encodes CASSDRGRLREKLFF.

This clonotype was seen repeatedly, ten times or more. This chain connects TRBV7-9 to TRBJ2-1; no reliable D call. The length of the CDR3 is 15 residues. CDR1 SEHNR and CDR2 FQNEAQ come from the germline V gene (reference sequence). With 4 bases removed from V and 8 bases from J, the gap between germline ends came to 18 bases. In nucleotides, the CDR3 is TGTGCCAGCAGCTCGCTCCGGGCGCGATCCGATGAGCAGTTCTTC. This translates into CASSSLRARSDEQFF.

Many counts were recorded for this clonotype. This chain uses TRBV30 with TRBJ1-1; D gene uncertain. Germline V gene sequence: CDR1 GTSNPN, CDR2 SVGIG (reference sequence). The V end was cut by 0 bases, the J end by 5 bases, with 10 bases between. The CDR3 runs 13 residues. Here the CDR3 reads CAWSVQQATEAFF. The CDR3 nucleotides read TGTGCCTGGAGTGTACAGCAAGCTACTGAAGCTTTCTTT. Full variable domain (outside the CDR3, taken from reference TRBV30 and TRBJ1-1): SQTIHQWPATLVQPVGSPLSLECTVEGTSNPNLYWYRQAAGRGLQLLFYSVGIGQISSEVPQNLSASRPQDRQFILSSKKLLLSDSGFYLCAWSVQQATEAFFGQGTRLTVV.

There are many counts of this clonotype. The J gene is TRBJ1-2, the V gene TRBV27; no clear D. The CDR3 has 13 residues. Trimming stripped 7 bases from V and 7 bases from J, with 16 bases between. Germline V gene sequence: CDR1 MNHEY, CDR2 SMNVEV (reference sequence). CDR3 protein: CASTPRYGLGYTF. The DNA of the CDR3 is TGTGCCAGCACCCCCAGATACGGCCTTGGCTACACCTTC.

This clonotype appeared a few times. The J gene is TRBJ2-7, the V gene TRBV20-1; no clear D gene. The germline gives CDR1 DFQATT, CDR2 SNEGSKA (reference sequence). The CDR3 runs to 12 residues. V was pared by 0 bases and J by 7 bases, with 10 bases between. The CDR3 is CSARDGVGEQYF. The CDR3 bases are TGCAGTGCTAGAGATGGGGTGGGGGAGCAGTACTTC.

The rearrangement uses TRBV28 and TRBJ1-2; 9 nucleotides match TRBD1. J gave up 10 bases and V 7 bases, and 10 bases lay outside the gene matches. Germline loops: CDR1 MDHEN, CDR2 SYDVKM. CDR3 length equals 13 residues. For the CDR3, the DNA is TGTGCCAGCACATTTTCGGGGGACAGGGCCTACACCTTC. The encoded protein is CASTFSGDRAYTF.

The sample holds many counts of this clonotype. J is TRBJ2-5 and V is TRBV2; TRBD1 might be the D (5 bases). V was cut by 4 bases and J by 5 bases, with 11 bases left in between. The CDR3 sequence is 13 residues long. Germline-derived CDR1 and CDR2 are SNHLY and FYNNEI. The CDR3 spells CASSGWGSETQYF. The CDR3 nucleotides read TGTGCCAGCAGTGGATGGGGCTCGGAGACCCAGTACTTC.

Written as DNA, the CDR3 is TGTGCCAGCAGCCGAGGGGGGCTTGGTGGGTACAATGAGCAGTTCTTC. This encodes CASSRGGLGGYNEQFF. The rearrangement links TRBV5-4 to TRBJ2-1; D could derive from TRBD1 or TRBD2 (6 bases each). Germline loops: CDR1 SGHNT, CDR2 YYREEE (reference sequence). The CDR3 sequence is 16 residues long. V was cut by 4 bases and J by 4 bases, with 18 bases left in between.

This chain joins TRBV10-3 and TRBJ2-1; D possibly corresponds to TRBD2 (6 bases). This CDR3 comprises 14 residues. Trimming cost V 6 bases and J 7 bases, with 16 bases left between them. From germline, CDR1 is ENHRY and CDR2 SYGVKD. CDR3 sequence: CAIRGGAWANEQFF. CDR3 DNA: TGTGCCATCAGAGGCGGGGCCTGGGCTAATGAGCAGTTCTTC.

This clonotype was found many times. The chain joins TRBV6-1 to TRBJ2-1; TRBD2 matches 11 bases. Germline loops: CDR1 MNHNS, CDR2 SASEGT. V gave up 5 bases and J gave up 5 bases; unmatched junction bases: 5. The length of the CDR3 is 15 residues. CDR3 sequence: CASSLAGGGHNEQFF. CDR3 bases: TGTGCCAGCAGTCTAGCGGGAGGAGGCCACAATGAGCAGTTCTTC.

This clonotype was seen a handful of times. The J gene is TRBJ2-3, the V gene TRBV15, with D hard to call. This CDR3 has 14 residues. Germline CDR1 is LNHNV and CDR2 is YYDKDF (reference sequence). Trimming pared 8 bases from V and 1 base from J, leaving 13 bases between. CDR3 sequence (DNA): TGTGCCACCCTGGAACGTCGCGGCACAGATACGCAGTATTTT. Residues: CATLERRGTDTQYF. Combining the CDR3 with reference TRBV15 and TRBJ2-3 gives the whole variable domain DAMVIQNPRYQVTQFGKPVTLSCSQTLNHNVMYWYQQKSSQAPKLLFHYYDKDFNNEADTPDNFQSRRPNTSFCFLDIRSPGLGDTAMYLCATLERRGTDTQYFGPGTRLTVL.